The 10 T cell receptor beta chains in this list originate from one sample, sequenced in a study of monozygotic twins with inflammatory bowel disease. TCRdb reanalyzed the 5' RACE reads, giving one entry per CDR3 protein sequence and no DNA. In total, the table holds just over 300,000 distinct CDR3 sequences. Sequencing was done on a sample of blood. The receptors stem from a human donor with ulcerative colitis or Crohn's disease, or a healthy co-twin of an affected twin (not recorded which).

The CDR3 sequence is CASSELSPATQYF. This chain connects TRBV6-1 to TRBJ2-3; TCRdb names TRBD2, which stays unverified in the absence of DNA. The CDR3 loop spans 13 amino acids. Germline loops: CDR1 MNHNS, CDR2 SASEGT.

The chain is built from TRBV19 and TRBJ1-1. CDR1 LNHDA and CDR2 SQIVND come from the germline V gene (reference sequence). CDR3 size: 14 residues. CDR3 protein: CASSRVQMNTEAFF.

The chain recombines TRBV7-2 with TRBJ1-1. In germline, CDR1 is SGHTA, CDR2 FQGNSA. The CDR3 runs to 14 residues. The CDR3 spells CASSAQQANTEAFF.

The CDR3 reads CASSNLGSLCSLTGELFF. The V gene is TRBV21-1, the J gene TRBJ2-2. TRBV21-1 corresponds to a pseudogene. CDR3 length: 18 residues.

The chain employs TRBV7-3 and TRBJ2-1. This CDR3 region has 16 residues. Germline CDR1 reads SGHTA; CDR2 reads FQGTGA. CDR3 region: CASSLRVVRPYNEQFF. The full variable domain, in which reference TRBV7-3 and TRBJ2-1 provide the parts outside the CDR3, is GAGVSQTPSNKVTEKGKYVELRCDPISGHTALYWYRQSLGQGPEFLIYFQGTGAADDSGLPNDRFFAVRPEGSVSTLKIQRTERGDSAVYLCASSLRVVRPYNEQFFGPGTRLTVL.

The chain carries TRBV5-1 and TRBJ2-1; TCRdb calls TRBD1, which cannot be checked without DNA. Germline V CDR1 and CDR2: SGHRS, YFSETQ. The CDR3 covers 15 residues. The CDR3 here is CASSLDPQGYNEQFF.

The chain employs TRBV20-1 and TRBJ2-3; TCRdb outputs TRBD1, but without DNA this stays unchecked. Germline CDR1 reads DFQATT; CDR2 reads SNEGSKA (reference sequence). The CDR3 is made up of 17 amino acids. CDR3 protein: CSASLGTGQRVVDTQYF.

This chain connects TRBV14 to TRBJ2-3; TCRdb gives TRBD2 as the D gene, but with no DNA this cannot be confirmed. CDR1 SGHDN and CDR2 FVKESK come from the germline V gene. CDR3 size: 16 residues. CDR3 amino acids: CASSQDSRDWTDTQYF. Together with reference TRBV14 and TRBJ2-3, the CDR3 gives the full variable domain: EAGVTQFPSHSVIEKGQTVTLRCDPISGHDNLYWYRRVMGKEIKFLLHFVKESKQDESGMPNNRFLAERTGGTYSTLKVQPAELEDSGVYFCASSQDSRDWTDTQYFGPGTRLTVL.

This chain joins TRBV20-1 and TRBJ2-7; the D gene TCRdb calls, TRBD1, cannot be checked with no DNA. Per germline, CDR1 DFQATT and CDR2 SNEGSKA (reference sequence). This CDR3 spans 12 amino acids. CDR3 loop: CSAPRRGLEQYF.

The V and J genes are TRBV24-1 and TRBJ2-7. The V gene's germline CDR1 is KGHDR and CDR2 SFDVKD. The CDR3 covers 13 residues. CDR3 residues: CATRDRTSYEQYF.